The 7 T cell receptor beta chains presented below share a single source sample, sequenced in a study of cytomegalovirus exposure and HLA in healthy donors. The study ran its PCR with 60 Vbeta and 13 Jbeta primers. Produced via immunoSEQ multiplex PCR; TCRdb's table is partial and in-frame only. The table lists about 80,000 clones, approximately 80% of them singletons. Sequencing was performed on PBMCs. All receptors come from a woman between 50 and 59 years old in good health and CMV-seropositive.

The chain employs TRBV6-1 and TRBJ2-1, with D unresolved. CDR1 MNHNS and CDR2 SASEGT come from the germline V gene. This CDR3 has 8 amino acids. V was shortened by 7 bases and J by 12 bases, with 4 bases between the two germline ends. The CDR3 reads CASTGQFF. The CDR3 DNA is TGTGCCAGCACCGGGCAGTTCTTC.

CDR3 residues: CASSFWRLGEQYV. The CDR3 nucleotides are TGTGCCAGCAGCTTTTGGAGGCTCGGCGAGCAGTACGTC. The rearrangement joins TRBV5-6 to TRBJ2-7, with a possible D match to TRBD2 (5 bases). V was trimmed by 2 bases and J by 6 bases, leaving 12 bases between them. The germline V gene encodes CDR1 SGHDT and CDR2 YYEEEE. This CDR3 has 13 amino acids.

The chain joins TRBV18 to TRBJ1-3; 8 bases align to TRBD1. The germline gives CDR1 KGHSH, CDR2 LQKENI. Trimming at V came to 5 bases and at J to 4 bases, leaving 7 bases not matched to a gene. The CDR3 runs 15 residues. Here the CDR3 reads CASSSNRGDGNTIYF. CDR3 bases: TGTGCCAGCTCATCGAACAGGGGGGACGGAAACACCATATATTTT.

This chain uses TRBV27 with TRBJ2-7, with D perhaps TRBD2 (6 bases). This CDR3 has 14 amino acids. Germline V CDR1 and CDR2: MNHEY, SMNVEV (reference sequence). The ends were cut back, 3 bases at V and 3 bases at J, with 12 bases in the middle. In DNA form, the CDR3 reads TGTGCCAGCAGTTTGAAGCGGGCAAACTACGAGCAGTACTTC. Protein sequence: CASSLKRANYEQYF.

This clone came up a few times. The chain uses TRBV15 and TRBJ1-4; D is possibly TRBD1 (6 bases). Trimming stripped 4 bases from V and 8 bases from J, with 17 bases between. Germline V gives CDR1 LNHNV, CDR2 YYDKDF (reference sequence). CDR3 length equals 15 residues. CDR3 nucleotide sequence: TGTGCCACCAGCAATTCAGGGGCGCGGGGGGAAAAACTGTTTTTT. This encodes CATSNSGARGEKLFF.

The rearrangement links TRBV7-9 to TRBJ1-2, with no clear D. CDR1 is SEHNR and CDR2 is FQNEAQ in the germline V gene (reference sequence). V dropped 0 bases and J dropped 7 bases, with 9 bases sitting between them. The CDR3 extends over 13 amino acids. As DNA, the CDR3 is TGTGCCAGCAGCTTAGCCGGTCTACCTGGCTACACCTTC. Amino acids: CASSLAGLPGYTF.

In its sample, this clone was seen once. The junction departs from germline at one end; a sequencing error may be responsible. The chain joins TRBV2 to TRBJ2-3, with a weak D call TRBD2 (6 bases). The germline V gene encodes CDR1 SNHLY and CDR2 FYNNEI. This CDR3 has 16 amino acids. This CDR3 is CASSEAYQGGPDTQYF. As DNA, the CDR3 is TGTGCCAGCAGCGAAGCGTACCAGGGAGGCCCAGATACGCAGTATTTT.